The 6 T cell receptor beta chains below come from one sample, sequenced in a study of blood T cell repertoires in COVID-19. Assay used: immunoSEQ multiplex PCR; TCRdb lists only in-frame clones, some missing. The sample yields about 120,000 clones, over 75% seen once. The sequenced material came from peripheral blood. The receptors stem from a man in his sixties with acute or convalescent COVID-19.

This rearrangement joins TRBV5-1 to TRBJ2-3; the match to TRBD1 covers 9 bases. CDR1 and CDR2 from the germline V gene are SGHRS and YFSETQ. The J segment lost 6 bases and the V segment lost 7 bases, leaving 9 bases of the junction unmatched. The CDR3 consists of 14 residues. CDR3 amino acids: CASGAGTGLDTQYF. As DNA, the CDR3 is TGCGCCAGCGGGGCAGGGACAGGGCTGGATACGCAGTATTTT.

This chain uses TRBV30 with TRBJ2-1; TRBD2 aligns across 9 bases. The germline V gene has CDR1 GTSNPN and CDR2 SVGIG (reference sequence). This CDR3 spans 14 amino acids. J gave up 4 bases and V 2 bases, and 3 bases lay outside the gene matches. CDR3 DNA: TGTGCCTGGAGTCCGGGACTAGCTTACAATGAGCAGTTCTTC. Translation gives CAWSPGLAYNEQFF.

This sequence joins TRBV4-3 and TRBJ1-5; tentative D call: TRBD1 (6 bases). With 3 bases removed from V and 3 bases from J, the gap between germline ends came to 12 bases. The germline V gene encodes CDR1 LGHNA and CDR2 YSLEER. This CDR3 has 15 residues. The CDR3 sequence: CASSQNRAPNQPQHF. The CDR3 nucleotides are TGCGCCAGCAGCCAGAACAGGGCCCCCAATCAGCCCCAGCATTTT.

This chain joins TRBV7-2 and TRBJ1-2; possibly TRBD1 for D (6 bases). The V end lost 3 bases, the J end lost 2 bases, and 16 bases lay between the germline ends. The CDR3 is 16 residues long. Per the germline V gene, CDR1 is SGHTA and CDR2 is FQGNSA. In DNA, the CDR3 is TGTGCCAGCAGCTTCAACCGGGACACCTTAAACTATGGCTACACCTTC. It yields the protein CASSFNRDTLNYGYTF.

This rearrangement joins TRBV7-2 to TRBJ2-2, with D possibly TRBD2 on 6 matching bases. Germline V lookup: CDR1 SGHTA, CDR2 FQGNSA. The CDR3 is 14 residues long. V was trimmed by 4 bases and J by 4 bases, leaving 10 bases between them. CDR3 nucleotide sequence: TGTGCCAGCAGCTCGGGACTTCTCACCGGGGAGCTGTTTTTT. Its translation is CASSSGLLTGELFF.

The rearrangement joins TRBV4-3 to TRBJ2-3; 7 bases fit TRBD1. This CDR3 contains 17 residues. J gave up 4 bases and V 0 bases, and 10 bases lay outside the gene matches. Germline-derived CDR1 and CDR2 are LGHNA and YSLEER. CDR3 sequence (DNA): TGCGCCAGCAGCCAAGAGGAGGTAGGGGGCGCGGCAGATACGCAGTATTTT. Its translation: CASSQEEVGGAADTQYF.